The clone carrying this T cell receptor (beta chain) has more than one count but fewer than ten. No antigen is known for it. The record originates from a study of cytotoxic CD8 clonotypes in ibrutinib-treated CLL. Study findings and constraints: Sampling of sustained-remission and progressing patients occurred at differing times.

TCRdb's table, derived via immunoSEQ multiplex PCR, lists solely in-frame clones and lacks some. The sample holds 110,000 to 150,000 clones, around three quarters seen once. Germline V CDR1 and CDR2: SGDLS, YYNGEE. The V end was cut by 4 bases, the J end by 4 bases, with 15 bases between. The CDR3 length is 15 residues. This sequence was found in a human donor with chronic lymphocytic leukemia. The chain joins TRBV9 to TRBJ1-3; perhaps TRBD1 as D (6 bases). Sequenced here: PBMCs, sampled after 12 months of ibrutinib treatment. CDR3 region: CASSPGGRLGNTIYF. DNA for the CDR3: TGTGCCAGCAGCCCTGGGGGGCGACTCGGAAACACCATATATTTT.